This entry concerns a single TCR beta chain. This clone has only one observation. Its recognized antigen is unknown. Base qualities were left out, and no much larger clone turns up one base away. In total, more than 500 healthy bone marrow donors made up the cohort. At the time of sampling, all cohort members were nominally healthy, though unrecorded immune exposures were likely present. The donor tested CMV seronegative, placing the donor among the 350 or so seronegative members of the cohort. A peripheral blood sample was provided by each donor, and peripheral blood mononuclear cells were used for TCR beta sequencing. Genomic DNA was extracted from the blood cell samples with the Qiagen DNeasy Blood Extraction Kit. The sample comes from a study of cytomegalovirus exposure and HLA in healthy donors (dated 2017 in TCRdb). The study in broad terms: An earlier analysis of some 600 of the donors reported 250 to 300 Gb of sequence data and 95 million to 120 million unique TCR beta sequences obtained from around 170 million T cells. An early release that covered about 600 HLA-typed donors contained approximately 300 gigabases of sequencing data and 70 million to 100 million unique TCR sequences. The genetic ancestry cluster associated with self-reported Caucasian donors included roughly four fifths of the 398 genotyped donors. The study was designed to test whether signatures of past pathogen exposure could be identified by cataloging public T cell receptors. Using immunosequencing, the study profiled T cell repertoires from 666 subjects and related those repertoires to cytomegalovirus serostatus. In addition to the first cohort of around 670 subjects, a separate validation cohort of approximately 130 different subjects was used. The study combined high-throughput TCR immunosequencing, statistical association of individual TCRs with disease status, and machine learning to predict cytomegalovirus infection status. To study patterns of TCR occurrence, a later analysis re-analyzed previously published TCR beta repertoires from under 750 donors and added high-resolution HLA genotyping. The later analysis used no new phenotypic data to find candidate immune exposures, relying instead on TCR beta sequences and their occurrence across donors. To decide whether each TCR beta V gene segment behaved as functional or pseudogenic, an earlier analysis of several hundred of the donors relied on high-throughput TCR beta sequencing. Donor age, sex, ethnicity and CMV serostatus were compiled alongside the repertoire data. A later genetic analysis took genome-wide SNP genotypes for about three fifths of the 666 donors and used that subset as a discovery cohort. Every discovery cohort repertoire had been produced on one sequencing platform. Both class I and class II loci were covered by HLA typing, at four-digit resolution. The number of typed donors differed by locus: about 620-630 for A, B, C, DRB1 and DQB1; 522 for DQA1; 600 to 610 for DPA1; and roughly 490 for DPB1. A few DR-DQ haplotypes were treated as single units for association and clustering because of strong linkage in the cohort. On average, roughly 200,000 unique TCR beta nucleotide sequences were sequenced per donor among 300 to 500 genotyped donors of the cohort, with roughly 18% of those sequences being non-productive.

The investigation overall reported the following: The cohort was sequenced for TCR beta chains only, and without alpha or paired-chain data the features that could be detected were limited. The presence/absence analyses assumed that sequencing depth was roughly uniform across donors, and that assumption may not be true. A later genetic analysis associated a missense DCLRE1C variant with V-gene and J-gene trimming of TCR beta chains, and an independent cohort replicated the association. A further reported finding was that TCR beta sequences accurately predicted the HLA-A and HLA-B alleles for most subjects in the first cohort. Most TCR sequences were seen in very few donors, while some public TCRs were found in many individuals. In an earlier analysis of some 640 of the donors, most TCR beta V segments were observed in productive rearrangements about 90% or about 30% of the time, broadly matching IMGT annotations. In a later genetic analysis, fewer N-insertions in productive TCRs were reported among donors in an Asian-associated ancestry cluster than the approximately 670-donor mean. According to a later analysis, most CMV-associated TCR beta chains appeared to be HLA-restricted, and the HLA associations seemed to be driven largely by CMV exposure. The authors suggested that the approach could potentially be extended to other disease states and immunological phenotypes. Compared with equally common non-associated chains, HLA-associated TCR beta chains in a later analysis were more clonally expanded and had lower generation probabilities. The classifier was reported to diagnose cytomegalovirus status with high specificity and sensitivity in both the original cohort and the validation cohort. In vitro tests confirmed that a few of the cytomegalovirus-associated TCR beta chains recognize cytomegalovirus antigens. In the study, around 150 TCR beta chains were listed as associated with cytomegalovirus. Strong co-occurrence of HLA alleles, especially DR and DQ, made assigning TCR associations to individual alleles difficult. Linkage disequilibrium might explain the correlated functional status among segregating V segments, but an unknown experimental factor could not be ruled out. In a later analysis, TCR association rates were found to vary across HLA loci, with the most associated TCRs seen for DRB1 alleles and the fewest for HLA-C alleles. A group of highly shared sequence variants was considered likely to be a technical artifact of the sequencing pipeline. A later analysis reported that several top co-occurrence clusters appeared linked to parvovirus B19, influenza, CMV and Epstein-Barr virus. For the cohort, immune exposure information was limited to CMV serostatus. Specific HLA alleles were associated with roughly 17,000 TCR beta sequences at a false discovery rate of 0.05 in a later analysis. Because HLA typing was missing for some donors at each locus, association tests included only the typed subset. The earlier analysis of around 600 of the donors excluded around 17 rarely observed V segments, including chromosome 9 orphons, because counts were too low.

Library method: the immunoSEQ multiplex PCR assay. For the multiplex PCR, a mixture combining 60 forward primers for TCR Vbeta segments and 13 reverse primers for TCR Jbeta segments was used. A multiplex PCR assay on genomic DNA amplified the CDR3 region of rearranged TCR beta genes. Amplified TCR beta libraries were sequenced as 87-base-pair reads on the Illumina HiSeq System. The original pipeline was this. A later analysis counted tens of millions of unique TCR beta chains across the 666 repertoires, and roughly 11 million of these chains were shared by at least two donors. Raw reads were error-corrected and collapsed into unique sequences by a nearest-neighbor algorithm in which closely related sequences were merged to remove PCR and sequencing errors. CDR3 sequences were aligned to IMGT reference sequences to assign V, D and J gene segments. For a sequence to be retained, a match of at least six nucleotides was required to both a V gene segment and a J gene segment. Rearrangements were called productive when the CDR3 lacked stop codons and stayed in frame with V and J; all others were non-productive. CDR3 was defined according to IMGT convention as the region running from the second conserved V-encoded cysteine to the conserved J-encoded phenylalanine. The earlier analysis of 587 of the donors excluded sequences that lacked an unambiguous match to a single V gene segment. In an earlier analysis of almost 600 of the donors, a V segment was called functional when productive rearrangements were above 56.7%, and segregating when the standard deviation between donors exceeded 5%. A statistical classification framework was built for diagnosing cytomegalovirus status from the catalog of TCR beta chain sequences. In a later analysis, V and J genes were assigned by comparing TCR nucleotide sequences against IMGT/GENE-DB human TR gene sequences. Using the TCRdist pipeline, a later analysis assigned CDR3 sequences along with most-parsimonious VDJ recombination scenarios. In a later analysis, each TCR beta chain was defined by its CDR3 amino acid sequence together with its V-gene family, and reads without a unique V-gene family were excluded. As a way to deal with suspected cross-contamination and a sequencing artifact, a later analysis dropped 592 nucleotide sequences that were highly shared and had low generation probability. In a later analysis, a clonal expansion index was calculated for each public chain from normalized within-repertoire ranks of inferred template counts. A later analysis computed generation probabilities with a VDJ recombination model fitted to out-of-frame rearrangements, and checked the results against IGoR. A later analysis scored TCR-TCR, TCR-HLA and TCR-CMV co-occurrence with hypergeometric tests, applying a repertoire-size bias correction to TCR pairs. In a later analysis, false discovery rates were estimated by permuting HLA or CMV assignments 20 times. In a later analysis, co-occurring TCRs were grouped using DBSCAN, and TCRdist sequence similarity was added for clustering within HLA-allele-positive subsets. Co-occurrence clustering excluded repertoires with fewer than 30,000 or more than 120,000 public chains, plus five with anomalous nucleotide sharing. In its TCRdb copy, this immuneACCESS table keeps in-frame sequences only and misses some clones. Where compared with another copy, unresolved V genes explain less than half of these, and the others have no known cause. V, J and clone size were drawn from that table, and D and trimming were deduced from the DNA. In all, the sample holds around 67,000 clones, and about 60% of those were seen once. The leading ten clones occupy around 3% of the sample.

This clonotype was sampled from a woman in her forties or fifties in good health and CMV-seronegative. Sample: PBMCs.

At the DNA level, the sequence is TGTGCCAGTGGGCGACAGGGCCGAGGTGCGTGGCAGCCCCAGCATTTT. Translated, this gives CASGRQGRGAWQPQHF. The chain is made from TRBV19 and TRBJ1-5, and 7 junctional nucleotides match TRBD1. The germline V gene (reference sequence) supplies CDR1 LNHDA and CDR2 SQIVND. The CDR3 measures 16 amino acids from cysteine to phenylalanine. The retained sequence is limited to the CDR3, 48 bases, with the frame set at the first base. V lost 8 bases and J lost 7 bases, and the count of bases not matched to a germline gene is 17.